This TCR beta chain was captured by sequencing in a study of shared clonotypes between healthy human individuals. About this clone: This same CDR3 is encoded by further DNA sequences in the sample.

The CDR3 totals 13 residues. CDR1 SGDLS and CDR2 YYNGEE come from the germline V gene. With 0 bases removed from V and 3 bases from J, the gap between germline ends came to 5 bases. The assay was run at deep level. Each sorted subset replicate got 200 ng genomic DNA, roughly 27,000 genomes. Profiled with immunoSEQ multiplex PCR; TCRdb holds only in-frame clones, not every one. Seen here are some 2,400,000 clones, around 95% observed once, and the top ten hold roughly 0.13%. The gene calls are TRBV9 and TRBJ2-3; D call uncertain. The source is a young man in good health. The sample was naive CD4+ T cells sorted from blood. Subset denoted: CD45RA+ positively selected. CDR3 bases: TGTGCCAGCAGCGTAGTAGGGACAGATACGCAGTATTTT. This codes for CASSVVGTDTQYF.